This T cell receptor (beta chain) was retrieved from a study of CD8+ T cells in alopecia areata. Study-level information: Oral tofacitinib (5 to 10 mg twice daily) was administered to treated patients.

V was pared by 7 bases and J by 5 bases, with 11 bases of the junction left unmatched. Germline-derived CDR1 and CDR2 are SQVTM and ANQGSEA. This CDR3 has 14 amino acids. Once RNA had been extracted, it was reverse transcribed into cDNA to act as the sequencing template. The data were produced by immunoSEQ multiplex PCR, yet TCRdb's version contains in-frame clones alone and is incomplete. The sample carries roughly 120,000 clones, roughly two fifths recorded once. Alopecia areata patients provided lesional scalp punch biopsies and peripheral blood. This clone was recorded only once. What was sequenced was CD4+ T cells sorted from blood. The chain recombines TRBV29-1 with TRBJ1-1; 9 positions agree with TRBD1. This TCR derives from a human donor with alopecia areata. In DNA form, the CDR3 reads TGCAGCGCCCCCGCGGGACAGGGCAGTACTGAAGCTTTCTTT. Its protein is CSAPAGQGSTEAFF.